The 23 T cell receptor beta chains reported below all come from one sample, sequenced in a study of CD8 T cells in Susac syndrome. An amount of RNA that ranged from about 0.45 to 1 ug was reverse transcribed with random hexamers. TCRdb reanalysed the immunoSEQ multiplex PCR reads using MiXCR and keeps one entry per CDR3 protein. The sample holds a few hundred thousand distinct CDR3 sequences, around 91% seen once. Specimen: CD8+ T cells from PBMCs. The receptors were gathered from a human donor with multiple sclerosis.

This clonotype was seen only a few times. This chain uses TRBV5-1 with TRBJ2-3, with TRBD1 as a possible D gene (5 bases). V was trimmed by 4 bases and J by 2 bases, leaving 14 bases between them. Germline CDR1 is SGHRS and CDR2 is YFSETQ. The CDR3 sequence is 15 residues long. The CDR3 region has the DNA TGCGCCAGCAGCATCCCAGGGATTATCACAGATACGCAGTATTTT. The encoded protein is CASSIPGIITDTQYF.

The chain recombines TRBV11-1 with TRBJ2-7; D remains unclear. The V and J ends lost 5 bases and 5 bases respectively, with 19 bases between them. Germline V gives CDR1 SGHAT, CDR2 FQDESV (reference sequence). The CDR3 is made up of 15 amino acids. Here the CDR3 reads CASSMITGHSDEQYF. DNA of the CDR3: TGTGCCAGCAGCATGATTACGGGCCATTCGGACGAGCAGTACTTC.

The J gene is TRBJ1-2, the V gene TRBV29-1; 10 bases agree with TRBD1. Germline CDR1 is SQVTM and CDR2 is ANQGSEA. The V and J ends lost 6 bases and 3 bases, in that order; junction bases with no gene match: 10. CDR3 length: 15 amino acids. The DNA of the CDR3 is TGCAGCGTGACAGGGGGCCCTAAGGCCGACTATGGCTACACCTTC. Translation gives CSVTGGPKADYGYTF.

CDR3 sequence (DNA): TGTGCCAGCAGGTCACTAGCGGACGAGCAGTACTTC. Its translation: CASRSLADEQYF. V gene TRBV11-2 combines with J gene TRBJ2-7, with 8 bases matching TRBD2. Per germline, CDR1 SGHAT and CDR2 FQNNGV. Trimming cost V 6 bases and J 5 bases; bases outside gene matches: 3. The CDR3 loop spans 12 amino acids.

This clonotype came up once. The chain uses TRBV4-3 and TRBJ2-1, with TRBD1 matching over 7 bases. Germline values: CDR1 LGHNA, CDR2 YSLEER. After removal of 1 base from V and 7 bases from J, the junction contained 7 bases not matched to a gene. The CDR3 loop spans 15 amino acids. DNA of the CDR3: TGCGCCAGCAGCCAAGCCTGGACAGGTAGGAATGAGCAGTTCTTC. This sequence encodes CASSQAWTGRNEQFF.

The sample holds a few counts of this clonotype. The gene calls are TRBV6-1 and TRBJ2-1; 7 bases agree with TRBD2. Germline V CDR1 and CDR2: MNHNS, SASEGT. The CDR3 totals 14 residues. Trimming cost V 6 bases and J 8 bases; bases outside gene matches: 10. DNA of the CDR3: TGTGCCAGCAGCCAAAGCGGGGTGATAGATGAGCAGTTCTTC. Protein sequence: CASSQSGVIDEQFF.

This chain links TRBV6-6 with TRBJ2-6; D ambiguous. The CDR3 loop spans 14 amino acids. CDR1 is MNHNY and CDR2 is SVGAGI in the germline V gene (reference sequence). V shed 10 bases and J shed 0 bases, with 10 bases lying between them. Written as DNA, the CDR3 is TGTGCCACCCGGACGGACTCTGGGGCCAACGTCCTGACTTTC. This translates into CATRTDSGANVLTF.

J is TRBJ2-3 and V is TRBV20-1, with 14 bases that match TRBD2. Germline V lookup: CDR1 DFQATT, CDR2 SNEGSKA (reference sequence). This CDR3 is built from 19 residues. Trimming cost V 4 bases and J 1 base; bases outside gene matches: 13. In DNA form, the CDR3 reads TGCAGTGCTAAGGGACTAGCGGGGGCCCTCCAATCGGGCACAGATACGCAGTATTTT. This gives the protein CSAKGLAGALQSGTDTQYF.

CDR3 loop: CASSITGNHQPQHF. In DNA form, the CDR3 reads TGTGCCAGTAGTATCACCGGGAATCATCAGCCCCAGCATTTT. The gene calls are TRBV19 and TRBJ1-5; no clear D. The CDR3 has 14 amino acids. V was pared by 3 bases and J by 5 bases, with 11 bases between. Germline V gene sequence: CDR1 LNHDA, CDR2 SQIVND (reference sequence).

This sequence joins TRBV20-1 and TRBJ2-3; D is unresolved. The CDR3 sequence is 14 residues long. V dropped 3 bases and J dropped 2 bases, with 12 bases sitting between them. Germline values: CDR1 DFQATT, CDR2 SNEGSKA (reference sequence). In DNA form, the CDR3 reads TGCAGTGCTAGTGTCGTTTTAGTCACAGATACGCAGTATTTT. Encoded protein: CSASVVLVTDTQYF.

The CDR3 is CASSQVAGVVETQYF. In DNA form, the CDR3 reads TGCGCCAGCAGCCAAGTAGCAGGCGTCGTGGAGACCCAGTACTTC. This chain uses TRBV4-1 with TRBJ2-5, with D uncertain. The CDR3 consists of 15 residues. V lost 1 base, J lost 5 bases, and 14 bases lay in between. The germline V gene encodes CDR1 MGHRA and CDR2 YSYEKL.

The chain joins TRBV9 to TRBJ1-1, with D unresolved. The CDR3 contains 13 residues. Looked up from germline, CDR1 is SGDLS and CDR2 is YYNGEE. The V end lost 0 bases, the J end lost 1 base, and 4 bases lay between the germline ends. CDR3 sequence: CASSVEPNTEAFF. The CDR3 region has the DNA TGTGCCAGCAGCGTAGAACCGAACACTGAAGCTTTCTTT.

The chain employs TRBV6-2 or TRBV6-3 and TRBJ1-5; D uncertain. This CDR3 has 10 residues. Germline values: CDR1 MNHEY, CDR2 SVGEGT. V lost 8 bases and J 7 bases, leaving 6 bases between the germline ends. The CDR3 loop is CASGPQPQHF. The CDR3 bases are TGTGCCAGCGGGCCCCAGCCCCAGCATTTT.

The chain uses TRBV7-9 and TRBJ2-1; 8 positions agree with TRBD1. Germline lookup yields CDR1 SEHNR and CDR2 FQNEAQ (reference sequence). J lost 6 bases, V lost 4 bases, and 5 bases had no gene match. The CDR3 is 14 residues long. The CDR3 bases are TGTGCCAGCAGCTCCACTACAGGGGGCAATGAGCAGTTCTTC. Amino acids: CASSSTTGGNEQFF.

The CDR3 region is CASSFGLAGLTDTQYF. The DNA for the CDR3 is TGCGCCAGCAGCTTCGGGCTAGCGGGCCTCACAGATACGCAGTATTTT. The V call is TRBV4-3, the J call TRBJ2-3, with 8 nucleotides matching TRBD2. The trim removed 5 bases at V and 2 bases at J, leaving 9 bases unmatched. This CDR3 spans 16 amino acids. Germline V gives CDR1 LGHNA, CDR2 YSLEER.

The chain is built from TRBV7-2 and TRBJ2-1; D not resolved. The CDR3 consists of 13 residues. V was trimmed by 3 bases and J by 7 bases, leaving 10 bases between them. Germline lookup yields CDR1 SGHTA and CDR2 FQGNSA. The DNA for the CDR3 is TGTGCCAGCAGCTTTAGTGAAGGGAATGAGCAGTTCTTC. It specifies CASSFSEGNEQFF.

In this sample, this clonotype turned up once. The J gene is TRBJ2-7, the V gene TRBV29-1; 8 bases map to TRBD2. This CDR3 region has 14 residues. J lost 2 bases, V lost 4 bases, and 7 bases had no gene match. Germline CDR1 SQVTM, CDR2 ANQGSEA. CDR3 amino acids: CSVGEAGVAYEQYF. CDR3 sequence (DNA): TGCAGCGTTGGGGAAGCGGGAGTCGCCTACGAGCAGTACTTC.

The rearrangement links TRBV15 to TRBJ2-5; D may be TRBD2 (7 bases). V lost 5 bases, J lost 5 bases, and 15 bases lay in between. The CDR3 extends over 14 amino acids. Germline assignment: CDR1 LNHNV and CDR2 YYDKDF (reference sequence). The CDR3 region has the DNA TGTGCCACCAGCGAGAGGGGGGGACGGGAGACCCAGTACTTC. Encoded protein: CATSERGGRETQYF.

The rearrangement links TRBV6-6 to TRBJ2-7; 9 bases agree with TRBD1. CDR1 and CDR2 (germline): MNHNY, SVGAGI (reference sequence). There are 11 residues in the CDR3. Trimming cost V 4 bases and J 11 bases; bases outside gene matches: 3. The CDR3 nucleotides read TGTGCCAGCAGTTCTACAGGGGGCAAGTACTTC. It specifies CASSSTGGKYF.

This clonotype was counted only a few times. V gene TRBV6-1 combines with J gene TRBJ2-7; D not certain. The V and J ends lost 8 bases and 3 bases respectively, with 8 bases between them. The CDR3 is 11 residues long. Germline assignment: CDR1 MNHNS and CDR2 SASEGT. This CDR3 reads CASRDYYEQYF. CDR3 bases: TGTGCCAGCCGAGATTACTACGAGCAGTACTTC.

The chain has TRBV29-1 and TRBJ2-2; 8 bases are shared with TRBD1. V shed 0 bases and J 3 bases; nucleotides not matched to a gene: 12. The CDR3 spans 18 residues. Germline loops: CDR1 SQVTM, CDR2 ANQGSEA. The chain's CDR3 is CSVEDPGQASQDTGELFF. DNA of the CDR3: TGCAGCGTTGAAGATCCGGGACAGGCTAGTCAAGACACCGGGGAGCTGTTTTTT.

The chain carries TRBV19 and TRBJ1-1; the D is unclear. The CDR3 is 12 amino acids. Germline CDR1 LNHDA, CDR2 SQIVND (reference sequence). Trimming shortened V by 3 bases and J by 2 bases, and 4 bases separated the two germline ends. The CDR3 DNA is TGTGCCAGTAGTATGAGCAACACTGAAGCTTTCTTT. Translated, it gives CASSMSNTEAFF.

The chain recombines TRBV18 with TRBJ2-5; D remains unclear. The germline gives CDR1 KGHSH, CDR2 LQKENI. CDR3 length equals 13 residues. V dropped 6 bases and J dropped 5 bases, with 13 bases sitting between them. The CDR3 nucleotides read TGTGCCAGCTCTCCAGGAGCCTATGAGACCCAGTACTTC. Its translation: CASSPGAYETQYF.